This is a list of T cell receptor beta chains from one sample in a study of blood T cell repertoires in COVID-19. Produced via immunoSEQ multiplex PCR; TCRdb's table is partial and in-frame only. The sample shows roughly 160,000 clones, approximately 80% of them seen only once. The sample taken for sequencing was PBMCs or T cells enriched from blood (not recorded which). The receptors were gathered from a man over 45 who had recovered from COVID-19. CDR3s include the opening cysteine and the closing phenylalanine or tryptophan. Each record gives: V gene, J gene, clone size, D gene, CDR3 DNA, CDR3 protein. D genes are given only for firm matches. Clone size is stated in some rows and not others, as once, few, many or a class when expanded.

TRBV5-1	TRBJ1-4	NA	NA	TGCGCCAGCAGTCTTGCAGGGAGCGGGACTAATGAAAAACTGTTTTTT	CASSLAGSGTNEKLFF
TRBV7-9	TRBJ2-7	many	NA	TGTGCCAGCAGCTTAGGTACGCTAGTTACCTACGAGCAGTACTTC	CASSLGTLVTYEQYF
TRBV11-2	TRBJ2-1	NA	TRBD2	TGTGCCAGCAGCTTTGGTAGCGGGGGGGCCTACAATGAGCAGTTCTTC	CASSFGSGGAYNEQFF
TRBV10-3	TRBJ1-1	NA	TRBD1	TGTGCCATCAATGCAGGGGGAAGGAACACTGAAGCTTTCTTT	CAINAGGRNTEAFF
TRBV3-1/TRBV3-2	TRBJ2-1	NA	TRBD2	TGTGCCAGCAGCCGGCGAGCGGGGAGCTCCTACAATGAGCAGTTCTTC	CASSRRAGSSYNEQFF
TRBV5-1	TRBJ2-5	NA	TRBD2	TGCGCCAGCAGCCGGGCGGCTAGCGGGGGGACCGAGACCCAGTACTTC	CASSRAASGGTETQYF
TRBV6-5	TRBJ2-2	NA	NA	TGTGCCAGCAGGAACCGGGACACAAACACCGGGGAGCTGTTTTTT	CASRNRDTNTGELFF
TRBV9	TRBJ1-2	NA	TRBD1	TGTGCCAGCAGCGACATCGGGACAGCTTATGGCTACACCTTC	CASSDIGTAYGYTF
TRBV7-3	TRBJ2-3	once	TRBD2	TGTGCCAGCAGCCCCTCGCTAGCGGGGGTGGCAGATACGCAGTATTTT	CASSPSLAGVADTQYF
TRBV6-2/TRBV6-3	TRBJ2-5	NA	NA	TGTGCCAGCAGACCTATAAGGACTGCACAAGAGACCCAGTACTTC	CASRPIRTAQETQYF
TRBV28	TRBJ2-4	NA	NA	TGTGCCAGCAGTCCGCCCGGCTTCGGGGCCAAAAACATTCAGTACTTC	CASSPPGFGAKNIQYF
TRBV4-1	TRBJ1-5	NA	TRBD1	TGCGCCAGCAGCCAATTCGGACAGGGGGATCAGCCCCAGCATTTT	CASSQFGQGDQPQHF
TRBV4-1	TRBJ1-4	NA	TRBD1	TGCGCCAGCAGCCAAGATAGGGACAGGGGTTTACGGGAAAAACTGTTTTTT	CASSQDRDRGLREKLFF
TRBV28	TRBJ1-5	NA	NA	TGTGCCAGCAGTCCTCCAGGGATGCGGCAGCCCCAGCATTTT	CASSPPGMRQPQHF
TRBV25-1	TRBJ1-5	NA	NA	TGTGCCAGCAGCCCGTGGGCCTTGAAACAGCCCCAGCATTTT	CASSPWALKQPQHF
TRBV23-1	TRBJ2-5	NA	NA	TGCGCCAGCAGTCAAAGATTGGGGAGCGAGACCCAGTACTTC	CASSQRLGSETQYF
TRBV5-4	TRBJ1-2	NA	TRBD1	TGTGCCAGCACCACCCTAGGACAGGGGGACGACTATGGCTACACCTTC	CASTTLGQGDDYGYTF
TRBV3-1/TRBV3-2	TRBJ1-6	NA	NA	TGTGCCAGCAGCCGGGGGGCCTATAATTCACCCCTCCACTTT	CASSRGAYNSPLHF
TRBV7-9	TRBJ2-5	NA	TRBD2	TGTGCCAGCAGCGCCCCCCAGTGGCTAGCGGGGGTTGTGGAGACCCAGTACTTC	CASSAPQWLAGVVETQYF
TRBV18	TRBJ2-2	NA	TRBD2	TGTGCCAGCTCACCACAGCTAGCGGGACGGACCGGGGAGCTGTTTTTT	CASSPQLAGRTGELFF
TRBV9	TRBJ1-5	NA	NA	TGTGCCAGCAGTTTCAGTGATAATCAGCCCCAGCATTTT	CASSFSDNQPQHF
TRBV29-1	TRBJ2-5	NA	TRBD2	TGCAGCGTGGGGGGACTAGCGATCGGAGAGACCCAGTACTTC	CSVGGLAIGETQYF
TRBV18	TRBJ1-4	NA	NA	TGTGCCAGCTCAGAAGGACAGCGAAATGAAAAACTGTTTTTT	CASSEGQRNEKLFF
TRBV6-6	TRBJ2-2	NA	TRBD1	TGTGCCAGCAGTCAGGACAGGCCAGGGGCCGGGGAGCTGTTTTTT	CASSQDRPGAGELFF
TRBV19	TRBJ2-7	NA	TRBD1	TGTGCCAGTAGTCCCCTGGGACAGGGCCCAGGGTACGAGCAGTACTTC	CASSPLGQGPGYEQYF
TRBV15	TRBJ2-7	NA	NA	TGTGCCACCAGCAGAGGATCAGGGTCCTACGAGCAGTACTTC	CATSRGSGSYEQYF
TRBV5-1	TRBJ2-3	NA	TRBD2	TGCGCCAGCAGCTTGGCCGCTAGCGGGGGGGCCCCCACAGATACGCAGTATTTT	CASSLAASGGAPTDTQYF
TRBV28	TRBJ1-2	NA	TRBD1	TGTGCCAGCAGCGGGACAGGGTTCGGCGGCTACACCTTC	CASSGTGFGGYTF
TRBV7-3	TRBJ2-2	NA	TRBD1	TGTGCCAGCAGCTCCGGGACAGCCACGAACACCGGGGAGCTGTTTTTT	CASSSGTATNTGELFF
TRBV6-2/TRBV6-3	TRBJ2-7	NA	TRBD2	TGTGCCAGCAGTTACTCGGCTAGCGGGGGGCACGAAACCTACGAGCAGTACTTC	CASSYSASGGHETYEQYF
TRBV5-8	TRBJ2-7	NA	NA	TGTGCCAGCAGCTTGTTAGCTGGGTCAGCCTACGAGCAGTACTTC	CASSLLAGSAYEQYF
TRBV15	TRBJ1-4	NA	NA	TGTGCCACCAGCAGTGAGCCCACCAATGAAAAACTGTTTTTT	CATSSEPTNEKLFF
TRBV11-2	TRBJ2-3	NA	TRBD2	TGTGCCAGCAGTCCGCTAGCGGGGGCCACAGATACGCAGTATTTT	CASSPLAGATDTQYF
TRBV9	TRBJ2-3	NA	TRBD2	TGTGCCAGCAGCACGAAGCGGGGCTCCACAGATACGCAGTATTTT	CASSTKRGSTDTQYF
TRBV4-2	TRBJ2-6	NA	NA	TGTGCCAGCAGCCAACCGACAGGCTCTGGGGCCAACGTCCTGACTTTC	CASSQPTGSGANVLTF
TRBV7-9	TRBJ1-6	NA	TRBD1	TGTGCCAGCAGCCCGGGGACAGGGGCCAATTCACCCCTCCACTTT	CASSPGTGANSPLHF
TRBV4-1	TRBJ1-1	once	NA	TGCGCCAGCAGCCACCCTAACAGGGAACACACTGAAGCTTTCTTT	CASSHPNREHTEAFF
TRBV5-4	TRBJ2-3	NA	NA	TGTGCCAGCAGCCTCGATAACGGGATCACAGATACGCAGTATTTT	CASSLDNGITDTQYF
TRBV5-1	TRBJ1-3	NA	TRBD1	TGCGCCAGCAGCCCTCAACAGGGGACTGGAAACACCATATATTTT	CASSPQQGTGNTIYF
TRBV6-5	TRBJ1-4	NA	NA	TGTGCCAGCAGGCAAGGGGTGGCTAATGAAAAACTGTTTTTT	CASRQGVANEKLFF
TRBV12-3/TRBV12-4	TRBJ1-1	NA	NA	TGTGCCAGCAGTCCAAACACTGAAGCTTTCTTT	CASSPNTEAFF
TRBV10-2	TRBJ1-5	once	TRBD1	TGCGCCAGCAGACAGGGGGGTGGTCAGCCCCAGCATTTT	CASRQGGGQPQHF
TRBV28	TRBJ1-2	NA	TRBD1	TGTGCCAGCAGTGGGGGGGGACAGGCGAGCTATGGCTACACCTTC	CASSGGGQASYGYTF
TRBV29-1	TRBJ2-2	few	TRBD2	TGCAGCGTTCTGACTAGCGGGGGGACGAACACCGGGGAGCTGTTTTTT	CSVLTSGGTNTGELFF
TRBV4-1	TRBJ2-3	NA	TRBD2	TGCGCCAGCAGCCAAATGGCGGGGGGGGGAGATACGCAGTATTTT	CASSQMAGGGDTQYF
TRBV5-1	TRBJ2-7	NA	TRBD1	TGCGCCAGCAGTTCAACAGGGGTGTACGAGCAGTACTTC	CASSSTGVYEQYF
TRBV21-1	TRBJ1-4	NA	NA	TGTGCCAGCAGCCCCCGGCGGCAGGGAGGAGAAAAACTGTTTTTT	CASSPRRQGGEKLFF
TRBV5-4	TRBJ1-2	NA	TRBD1	TGTGCCAGCAGCTTATCGGGACAGATCTATGGCTACACCTTC	CASSLSGQIYGYTF